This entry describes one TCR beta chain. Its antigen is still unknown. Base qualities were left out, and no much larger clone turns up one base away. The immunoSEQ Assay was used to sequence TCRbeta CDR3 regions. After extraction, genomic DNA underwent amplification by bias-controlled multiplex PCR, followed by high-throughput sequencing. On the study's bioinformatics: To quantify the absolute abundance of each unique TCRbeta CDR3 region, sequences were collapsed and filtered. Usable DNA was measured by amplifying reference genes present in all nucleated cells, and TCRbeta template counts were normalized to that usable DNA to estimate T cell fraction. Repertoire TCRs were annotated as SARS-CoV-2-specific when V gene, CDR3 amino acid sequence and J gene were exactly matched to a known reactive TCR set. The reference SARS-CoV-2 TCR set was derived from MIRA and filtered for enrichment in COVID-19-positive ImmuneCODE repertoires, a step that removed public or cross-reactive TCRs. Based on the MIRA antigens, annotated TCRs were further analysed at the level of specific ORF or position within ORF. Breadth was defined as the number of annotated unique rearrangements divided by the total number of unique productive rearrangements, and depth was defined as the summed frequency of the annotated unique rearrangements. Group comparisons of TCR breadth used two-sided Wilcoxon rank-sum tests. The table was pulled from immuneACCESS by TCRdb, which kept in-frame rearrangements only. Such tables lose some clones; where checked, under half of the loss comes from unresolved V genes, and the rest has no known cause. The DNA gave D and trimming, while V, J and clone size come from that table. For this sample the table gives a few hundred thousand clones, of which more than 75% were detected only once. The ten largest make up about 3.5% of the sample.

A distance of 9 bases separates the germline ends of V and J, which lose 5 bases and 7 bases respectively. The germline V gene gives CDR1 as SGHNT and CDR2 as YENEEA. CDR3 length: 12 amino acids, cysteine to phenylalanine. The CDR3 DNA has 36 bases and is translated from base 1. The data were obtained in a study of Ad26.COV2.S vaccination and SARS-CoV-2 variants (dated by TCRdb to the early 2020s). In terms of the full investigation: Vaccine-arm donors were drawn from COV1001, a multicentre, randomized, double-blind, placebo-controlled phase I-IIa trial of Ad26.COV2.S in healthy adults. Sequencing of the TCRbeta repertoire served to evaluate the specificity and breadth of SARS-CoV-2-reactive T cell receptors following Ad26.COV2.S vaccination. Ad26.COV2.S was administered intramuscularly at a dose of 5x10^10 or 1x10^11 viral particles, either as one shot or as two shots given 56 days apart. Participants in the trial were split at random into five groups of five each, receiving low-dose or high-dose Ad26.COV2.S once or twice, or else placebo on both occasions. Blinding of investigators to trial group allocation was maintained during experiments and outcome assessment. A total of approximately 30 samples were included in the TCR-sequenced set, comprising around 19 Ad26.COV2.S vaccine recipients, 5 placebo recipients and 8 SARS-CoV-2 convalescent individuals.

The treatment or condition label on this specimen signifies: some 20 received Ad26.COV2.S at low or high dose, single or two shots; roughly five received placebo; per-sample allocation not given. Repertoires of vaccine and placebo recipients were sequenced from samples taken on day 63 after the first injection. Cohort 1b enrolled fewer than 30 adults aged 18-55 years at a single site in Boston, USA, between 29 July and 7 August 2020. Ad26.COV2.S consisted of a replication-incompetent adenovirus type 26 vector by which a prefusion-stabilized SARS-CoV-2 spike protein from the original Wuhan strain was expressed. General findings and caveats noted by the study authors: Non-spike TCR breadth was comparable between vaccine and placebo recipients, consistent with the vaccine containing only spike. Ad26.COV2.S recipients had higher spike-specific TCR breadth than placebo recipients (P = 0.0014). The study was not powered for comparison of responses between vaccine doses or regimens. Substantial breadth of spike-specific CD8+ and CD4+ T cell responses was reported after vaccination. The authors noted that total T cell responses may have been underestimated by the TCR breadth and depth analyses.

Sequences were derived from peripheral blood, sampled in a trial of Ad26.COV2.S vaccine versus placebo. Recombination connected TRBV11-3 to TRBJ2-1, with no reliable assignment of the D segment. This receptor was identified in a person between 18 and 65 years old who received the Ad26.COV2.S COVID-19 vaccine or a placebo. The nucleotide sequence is TGTGCCAGCAGCCCCGGGCCAAATGAGCAGTTCTTC. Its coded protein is CASSPGPNEQFF.